This is a list of T cell receptor beta chains from one sample in a study of shared clonotypes between healthy human individuals. Method: immunoSEQ multiplex PCR; TCRdb's copy keeps in-frame clones and lacks some. The table includes some 2,400,000 clones, approximately 96% detected once. Sequencing input: naive CD4+ T cells sorted from blood. The receptors were sampled from a man between 18 and 29 years old in good health. Both conserved end residues are part of each CDR3. A D gene is named only where the DNA matches it firmly. The size entry is marked missing in some rows and otherwise reads once, few, many or a size class.

V	D	size	J	DNA	CDR3
TRBV12-5	.	.	TRBJ2-1	TGTGCTAGTGGTTTGGAGGGGAGCTCCTACAATGAGCAGTTCTTC	CASGLEGSSYNEQFF
TRBV15	.	.	TRBJ2-2	TGTGCCACCAGCAGAGATGGGGGGCGTCGGACCGGGGAGCTGTTTTTT	CATSRDGGRRTGELFF
TRBV28	.	.	TRBJ1-4	TGTGCCAGCAGTTTAGGGGGTACAGGGCCTAATGAAAAACTGTTTTTT	CASSLGGTGPNEKLFF
TRBV7-2	TRBD2	.	TRBJ2-5	TGTGCCAGCAGCGTTGGGACTACCGCGACCCAGTACTTC	CASSVGTTATQYF
TRBV20-1	.	.	TRBJ1-2	TGCAGTGCTTACCCGTATGGCTACACCTTC	CSAYPYGYTF
TRBV5-1	.	.	TRBJ2-5	TGCGCCAGCAGCTCCCCCCGAAGAGAGACCCAGTACTTC	CASSSPRRETQYF
TRBV5-1	TRBD1	once	TRBJ2-2	TGCGCCAGCAGCTTGGGCGAGTCCACAGGGGCGCACACCGGGGAGCTGTTTTTT	CASSLGESTGAHTGELFF
TRBV4-1	.	.	TRBJ2-5	TGCGCCAGCAGCCAAGGGCGGGGTTACGAGACCCAGTACTTC	CASSQGRGYETQYF
TRBV6-5	.	.	TRBJ2-7	TGTGCCAGCAGGGCATCACCACAGGGTTCCTACGAGCAGTACTTC	CASRASPQGSYEQYF
TRBV10-2	.	.	TRBJ1-5	TGCGCCAGCGCCCAACAACAAGTTAATCAGCCCCAGCATTTT	CASAQQQVNQPQHF
TRBV4-1	TRBD1	once	TRBJ2-7	TGCGCCAGCAGCCAAGATAGGACAGGGACGGCCTACGAGCAGTACTTC	CASSQDRTGTAYEQYF
TRBV28	.	.	TRBJ1-4	TGTGCCAGCAGTGTCGGTACTAATGAAAAACTGTTTTTT	CASSVGTNEKLFF
TRBV5-4	TRBD2	.	TRBJ2-7	TGTGCCAGCAGCTCTACTAGCGGGAGCTCCTACGAGCAGTACTTC	CASSSTSGSSYEQYF
TRBV6-1	.	.	TRBJ1-2	TGTGCCAGCAGTGACCCAGGCAGGGCCTATGGCTACACCTTC	CASSDPGRAYGYTF
TRBV9	.	.	TRBJ2-2	TGTGCCAGCAGCCCCCTTCAGGCCACCGGGGAGCTGTTTTTT	CASSPLQATGELFF
TRBV28	.	.	TRBJ1-6	TGTGCCAGCAGTCCCCCGGCTTCCGTGAGCTCCTATAATTCACCCCTCCACTTT	CASSPPASVSSYNSPLHF
TRBV29-1	TRBD1	.	TRBJ1-2	TGCAGCGTTTGGACAGGGGATGGCTACACCTTC	CSVWTGDGYTF
TRBV11-2	.	.	TRBJ2-2	TGTGCCAGCAGCTTCGGCCTCACCGGGGAGCTGTTTTTT	CASSFGLTGELFF
TRBV19	.	few	TRBJ1-6	TGTGCCAGTAGTGACCCGGAGGGGAATTCACCCCTCCACTTT	CASSDPEGNSPLHF
TRBV10-2	.	.	TRBJ2-2	TGCGCCAGCAGTGAGTCGGCAGGGACGATGACCGGGGAGCTGTTTTTT	CASSESAGTMTGELFF
TRBV21-1	.	once	TRBJ2-1	TGTGCCAGCAGCAGACAGGACGGGGAGGTTTACAATGAGCAGTTCTTC	CASSRQDGEVYNEQFF
TRBV2	.	.	TRBJ1-1	TGTGCCAGCACCCCTGACGGGAACACTGAAGCTTTCTTT	CASTPDGNTEAFF
TRBV14	.	.	TRBJ1-5	TGTGCCAGCAGCCAAGTCGAAGGTCAGCCCCAGCATTTT	CASSQVEGQPQHF
TRBV7-9	.	.	TRBJ2-6	TGTGCCAGCAGCTGGGGCTCTGGGGCCAACGTCCTGACTTTC	CASSWGSGANVLTF
TRBV7-2	TRBD1	.	TRBJ2-5	TGTGCCAGCAGCCCCGGACAGGGGGCTGAGACCCAGTACTTC	CASSPGQGAETQYF
TRBV5-1	TRBD1	.	TRBJ2-3	TGCGCCAGCAGTCCGGGACAGGGCACAGATACGCAGTATTTT	CASSPGQGTDTQYF
TRBV7-9	.	once	TRBJ1-1	TGTGCCAGCAGCTTAGGTCTTCCGGGGGCGGGAACTGAAGCTTTCTTT	CASSLGLPGAGTEAFF
TRBV6-1	.	.	TRBJ1-6	TGTGCCAGCAGTGTGGGCAGGGGTTTTTCACCCCTCCACTTT	CASSVGRGFSPLHF
TRBV6-5	.	.	TRBJ2-2	TGTGCCAGCAGTTACATCGGGATGTCCGGCGGGGAGCTGTTTTTT	CASSYIGMSGGELFF
TRBV7-2	TRBD1	once	TRBJ1-2	TGTGCCAGCAGCTTAGCGCCTGGACAGGGGGTATATGGCTACACCTTC	CASSLAPGQGVYGYTF
TRBV19	.	.	TRBJ2-1	TGTGCCAGTAGTATCGTTAGCGTGCGTGAGCAGTTCTTC	CASSIVSVREQFF